The 19 T cell receptor beta chains presented below share a single source sample, sequenced in a study of blood T cell repertoires in COVID-19. Generated by immunoSEQ multiplex PCR, the TCRdb table keeps only in-frame clones and is missing some. The sample lists about 290,000 clones, approximately 80% occurring once. The sample was peripheral blood. Every receptor here comes from a woman aged 45-65 years with active or convalescent COVID-19.

The chain joins TRBV29-1 to TRBJ2-5; 10 bases match TRBD1. CDR3 size: 14 residues. V gave up 5 bases and J gave up 4 bases; unmatched junction bases: 7. The germline V gene has CDR1 SQVTM and CDR2 ANQGSEA. The CDR3 is CSVSRDRGSETQYF. CDR3 DNA: TGCAGCGTTAGCCGGGACAGGGGATCAGAGACCCAGTACTTC. Drawing the rest from reference TRBV29-1 and TRBJ2-5, the complete variable domain is SAVISQKPSRDICQRGTSLTIQCQVDSQVTMMFWYRQQPGQSLTLIATANQGSEATYESGFVIDKFPISRPNLTFSTLTVSNMSPEDSSIYLCSVSRDRGSETQYFGPGTRLLVL.

The rearrangement links TRBV5-1 to TRBJ2-2; 8 bases map to TRBD2. The germline gives CDR1 SGHRS, CDR2 YFSETQ. The ends lost 4 bases at V and 4 bases at J; junction bases unmatched: 6. There are 15 residues in the CDR3. For the CDR3, the DNA is TGCGCCAGCAGCGCGGACGGGAGGGCCACCGGGGAGCTGTTTTTT. This translates into CASSADGRATGELFF.

The rearrangement joins TRBV2 to TRBJ1-1; the D gene is possibly TRBD1 (5 bases). This CDR3 is 12 amino acids long. Trimming cost V 6 bases and J 10 bases, with 15 bases left between them. From germline, CDR1 is SNHLY and CDR2 FYNNEI. The DNA for the CDR3 is TGTGCCAGCAGAGGGGAAGGCTGGGTAGCTTTCTTT. Translated: CASRGEGWVAFF.

The chain couples TRBV6-5 to TRBJ2-7; TRBD1 aligns across 10 bases. CDR3 size: 15 residues. CDR1 is MNHEY, CDR2 SVGAGI, per germline. V was pared by 6 bases and J by 5 bases, with 10 bases of the junction left unmatched. The CDR3 spells CASSDLGTGDNEQYF. CDR3 coding DNA: TGTGCCAGCAGCGATCTCGGGACAGGGGACAACGAGCAGTACTTC.

This sequence joins TRBV19 and TRBJ2-7; TRBD2 matches 7 bases. V gave up 1 base and J gave up 6 bases; unmatched junction bases: 0. The germline CDR1 and CDR2 sequences are LNHDA and SQIVND (reference sequence). The CDR3 is 12 amino acids. The CDR3 DNA reads as TGTGCCAGTAGTATAGGGGAGGGCGAGCAGTACTTC. Protein product: CASSIGEGEQYF.

The chain joins TRBV7-2 to TRBJ1-4; 7 nucleotides agree with TRBD1. V shed 5 bases and J 10 bases; nucleotides not matched to a gene: 16. The CDR3 is 16 residues long. The germline V gene encodes CDR1 SGHTA and CDR2 FQGNSA. This CDR3 reads CASSLHRQGPSGKLFF. DNA of the CDR3: TGTGCCAGCAGCCTACACAGACAGGGTCCTTCAGGAAAACTGTTTTTT.

This clone was found once. The chain is built from TRBV7-2 and TRBJ1-2, with D perhaps matching TRBD1 (5 bases). Germline CDR1 is SGHTA and CDR2 is FQGNSA. The V gene lost 7 bases and the J gene lost 4 bases, with 16 bases spanning the gap. CDR3 size: 14 residues. Written as DNA, the CDR3 is TGTGCCAGCACCTACGCGGGGGGACCCTATGGCTACACCTTC. The encoded protein is CASTYAGGPYGYTF.

Turning to this clone: One end of the junction varies from germline; a read error may be responsible. This chain connects TRBV12-3 or TRBV12-4 to TRBJ1-1; the D is unclear. This CDR3 is built from 9 residues. The CDR3 nucleotides read TGTGCCAGCAGTTTCGACTCCCTCTTT. This encodes CASSFDSLF.

The chain has TRBV2 and TRBJ1-4; 11 positions match TRBD1. Germline-derived CDR1 and CDR2 are SNHLY and FYNNEI. The V gene end was trimmed by 4 bases and the J gene end by 6 bases; junction bases not matched to a gene: 4. CDR3 length: 15 residues. The CDR3 region is CASSVRGQGDEKLFF. CDR3 sequence (DNA): TGTGCCAGCAGTGTGAGGGGACAGGGGGATGAAAAACTGTTTTTT.

This clone was observed a single time. V usage is TRBV7-9 and J usage is TRBJ2-7, with 9 bases matching TRBD1. Per the germline V gene, CDR1 is SEHNR and CDR2 is FQNEAQ (reference sequence). The CDR3 extends over 16 amino acids. Trimming cost V 0 bases and J 3 bases; bases outside gene matches: 6. The CDR3 DNA sequence: TGTGCCAGCAGCTTAGCCCCCGGACAGGGGAACTACGAGCAGTACTTC. Translating gives CASSLAPGQGNYEQYF.

V gene TRBV5-4 combines with J gene TRBJ2-5, with D possibly being TRBD2 (5 bases). CDR1 is SGHNT, CDR2 YYREEE, per germline (reference sequence). The CDR3 runs 15 residues. V was cut by 2 bases and J by 4 bases, with 15 bases left in between. The CDR3 region has the DNA TGTGCCAGCAGCTTAGGTGCGGAGGTCCTAGAGACCCAGTACTTC. It encodes CASSLGAEVLETQYF.

The rearrangement links TRBV7-2 to TRBJ1-2; no firm D call. CDR1 is SGHTA and CDR2 is FQGNSA in the germline V gene. The CDR3 has 15 residues. Trimming shortened V by 2 bases and J by 6 bases, and 16 bases separated the two germline ends. The CDR3 protein is CASSLPGPPGDGYTF. The DNA for the CDR3 is TGTGCCAGCAGCTTACCGGGCCCTCCCGGGGATGGCTACACCTTC.

This clone came up once. The chain recombines TRBV28 with TRBJ2-7; TRBD1 is a possible D gene (5 bases). The CDR3 is 12 residues long. V gave up 8 bases and J gave up 7 bases, with 15 bases separating them. Looked up from germline, CDR1 is MDHEN and CDR2 is SYDVKM. The CDR3 loop reads CASYSRAGEQYF. The CDR3 nucleotides read TGTGCCAGCTATTCCAGGGCAGGGGAGCAGTACTTC. The entire variable domain, with the rest obtained from reference TRBV28 and TRBJ2-7, is as follows: DVKVTQSSRYLVKRTGEKVFLECVQDMDHENMFWYRQDPGLGLRLIYFSYDVKMKEKGDIPEGYSVSREKKERFSLILESASTNQTSMYLCASYSRAGEQYFGPGTRLTVT.

This clone was seen just once. The chain joins TRBV27 to TRBJ2-2, with 16 bases aligning to TRBD2. With 8 bases clipped from V and 0 bases from J, the junction kept 9 bases outside the gene matches. The CDR3 consists of 19 residues. Germline V gives CDR1 MNHEY, CDR2 SMNVEV (reference sequence). The CDR3 sequence: CASHPRGTSGRANTGELFF. Here the CDR3 DNA reads TGTGCCAGCCATCCCCGCGGGACTAGCGGGAGGGCGAACACCGGGGAGCTGTTTTTT.

The genes are TRBV28 and TRBJ2-6; D ambiguous. Deletions cut 6 bases from V and 4 bases from J, with 13 bases between. Germline V gene sequence: CDR1 MDHEN, CDR2 SYDVKM. The CDR3 runs 15 residues. CDR3 residues: CASSEVGSGANVLTF. The CDR3 bases are TGTGCCAGCAGCGAAGTGGGCTCGGGGGCCAACGTCCTGACTTTC.

The J gene is TRBJ1-2, the V gene TRBV28, with D perhaps matching TRBD1 (6 bases). The CDR3 is made up of 14 amino acids. The ends were cut back, 6 bases at V and 8 bases at J, with 19 bases in the middle. The germline CDR1 and CDR2 sequences are MDHEN and SYDVKM. DNA for the CDR3: TGTGCCAGCAGCCTCCCGGGGGCGGGAGAGGGCTACACCTTC. This gives the protein CASSLPGAGEGYTF.

V and J are TRBV5-3 and TRBJ1-5, with TRBD1 matching over 7 bases. TRBV5-3 counts as an open reading frame of uncertain function. This CDR3 spans 14 amino acids. The J segment lost 8 bases and the V segment lost 2 bases, leaving 7 bases of the junction unmatched. Here the CDR3 DNA reads TGTGCCAGAAGCTTAGACAGGGTTGTTGAGCCCCAGCATTTT. Protein sequence: CARSLDRVVEPQHF.

The chain links TRBV7-2 to TRBJ1-6, with 9 bases aligning to TRBD1. Germline CDR1 and CDR2: SGHTA and FQGNSA. The CDR3 length is 18 residues. V lost 5 bases, J lost 9 bases, and 17 bases stayed unmatched. The CDR3: CASSLAGDRVESGSPLHF. The CDR3 DNA is TGTGCCAGCAGCCTCGCCGGGGACAGGGTCGAATCTGGTTCACCCCTCCACTTT.

This clone was picked up a small number of times. Here the CDR3 DNA reads TGTGCCAGCAGCTTAGGTGTCCTAGCGGAAAACACCGGGGAGCTGTTTTTT. Translation gives CASSLGVLAENTGELFF. The gene calls are TRBV7-6 and TRBJ2-2; 7 bases are a match to TRBD2. Trimming took 1 base from V and 2 from J; bases not matched to a gene: 7. The CDR3 runs to 17 residues. Germline CDR1 and CDR2: SGHVS and FNYEAQ.